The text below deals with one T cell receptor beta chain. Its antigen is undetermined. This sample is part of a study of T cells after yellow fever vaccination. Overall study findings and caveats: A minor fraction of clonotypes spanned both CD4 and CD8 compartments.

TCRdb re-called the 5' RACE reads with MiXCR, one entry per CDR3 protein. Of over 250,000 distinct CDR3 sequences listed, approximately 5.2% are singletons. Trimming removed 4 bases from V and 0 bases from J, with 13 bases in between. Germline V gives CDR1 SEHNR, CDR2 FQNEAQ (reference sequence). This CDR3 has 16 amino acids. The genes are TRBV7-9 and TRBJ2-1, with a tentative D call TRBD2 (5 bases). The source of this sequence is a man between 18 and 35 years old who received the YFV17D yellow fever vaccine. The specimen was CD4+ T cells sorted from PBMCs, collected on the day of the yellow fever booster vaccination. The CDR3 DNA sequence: TGTGCCAGCAGCTCGGGATTAGTAGGCTCCTACAATGAGCAGTTCTTC. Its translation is CASSSGLVGSYNEQFF. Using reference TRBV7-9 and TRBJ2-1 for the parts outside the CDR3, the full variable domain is DTGVSQNPRHKITKRGQNVTFRCDPISEHNRLYWYRQTLGQGPEFLTYFQNEAQLEKSRLLSDRFSAERPKGSFSTLEIQRTEQGDSAMYLCASSSGLVGSYNEQFFGPGTRLTVL.